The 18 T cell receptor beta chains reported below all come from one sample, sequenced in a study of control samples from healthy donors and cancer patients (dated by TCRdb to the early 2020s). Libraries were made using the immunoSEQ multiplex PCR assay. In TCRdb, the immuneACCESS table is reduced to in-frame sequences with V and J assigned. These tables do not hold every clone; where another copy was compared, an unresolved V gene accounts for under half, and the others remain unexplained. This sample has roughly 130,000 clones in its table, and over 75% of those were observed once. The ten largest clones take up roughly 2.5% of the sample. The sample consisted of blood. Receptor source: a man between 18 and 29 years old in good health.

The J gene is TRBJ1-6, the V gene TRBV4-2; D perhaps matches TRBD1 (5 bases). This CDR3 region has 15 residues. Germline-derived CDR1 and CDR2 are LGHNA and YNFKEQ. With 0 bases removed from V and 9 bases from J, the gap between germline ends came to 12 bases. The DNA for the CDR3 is TGTGCCAGCAGCCAAGAAGACAGTCCTAGTTCACCCCTCCACTTT. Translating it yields CASSQEDSPSSPLHF.

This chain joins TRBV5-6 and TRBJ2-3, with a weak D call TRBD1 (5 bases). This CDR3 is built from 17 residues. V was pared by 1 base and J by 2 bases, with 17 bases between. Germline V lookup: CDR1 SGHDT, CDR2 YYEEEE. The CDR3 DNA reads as TGTGCCAGCAGCTTGTACAGGTCGACCGGACCCACAGATACGCAGTATTTT. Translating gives CASSLYRSTGPTDTQYF.

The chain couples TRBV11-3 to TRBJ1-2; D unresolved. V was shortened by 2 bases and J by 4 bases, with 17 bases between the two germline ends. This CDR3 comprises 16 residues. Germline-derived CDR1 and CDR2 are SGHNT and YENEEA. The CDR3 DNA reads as TGTGCCAGCAGCTTATCACAGCTCCCAACTTCCTATGGCTACACCTTC. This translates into CASSLSQLPTSYGYTF.

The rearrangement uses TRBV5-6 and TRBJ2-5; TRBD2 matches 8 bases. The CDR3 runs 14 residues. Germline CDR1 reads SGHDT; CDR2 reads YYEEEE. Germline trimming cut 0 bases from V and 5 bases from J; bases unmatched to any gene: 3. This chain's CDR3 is CASSLGGLDETQYF. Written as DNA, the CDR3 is TGTGCCAGCAGCTTGGGGGGACTAGACGAGACCCAGTACTTC.

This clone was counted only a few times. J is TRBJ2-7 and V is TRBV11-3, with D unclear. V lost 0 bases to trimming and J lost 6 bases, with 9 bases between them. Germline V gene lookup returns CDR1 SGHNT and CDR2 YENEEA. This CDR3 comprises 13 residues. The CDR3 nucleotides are TGTGCCAGCAGCTTAGACCCAGCTTCCGAGCAGTACTTC. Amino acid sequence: CASSLDPASEQYF.

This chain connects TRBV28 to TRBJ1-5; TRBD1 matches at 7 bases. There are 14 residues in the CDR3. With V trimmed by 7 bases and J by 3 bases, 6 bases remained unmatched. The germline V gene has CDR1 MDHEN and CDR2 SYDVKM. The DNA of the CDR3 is TGTGCCAGCACCTTGGGACAGCCCAATCAGCCCCAGCATTTT. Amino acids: CASTLGQPNQPQHF.

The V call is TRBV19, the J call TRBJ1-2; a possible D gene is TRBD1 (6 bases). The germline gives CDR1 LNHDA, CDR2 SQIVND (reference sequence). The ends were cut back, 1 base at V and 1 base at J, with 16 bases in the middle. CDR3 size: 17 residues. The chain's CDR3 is CASSIAPDRILNYGYTF. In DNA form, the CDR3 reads TGTGCCAGTAGTATAGCCCCCGACAGGATTCTTAACTATGGCTACACCTTC.

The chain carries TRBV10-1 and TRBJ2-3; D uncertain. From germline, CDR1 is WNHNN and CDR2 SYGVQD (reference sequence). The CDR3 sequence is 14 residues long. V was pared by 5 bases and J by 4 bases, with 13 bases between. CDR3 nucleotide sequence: TGCGCCAGCAGTTTTAGAGGTTCGGCAGATACGCAGTATTTT. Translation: CASSFRGSADTQYF.

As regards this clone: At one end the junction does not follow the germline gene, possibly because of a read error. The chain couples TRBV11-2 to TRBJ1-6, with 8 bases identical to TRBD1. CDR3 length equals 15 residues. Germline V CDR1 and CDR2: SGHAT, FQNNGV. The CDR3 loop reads CASTLTGTGRAPLHF. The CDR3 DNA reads TGTGCCAGCACCTTAACAGGGACAGGAAGAGCACCCCTCCACTTT. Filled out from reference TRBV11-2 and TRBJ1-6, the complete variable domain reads EAGVAQSPRYKIIEKRQSVAFWCNPISGHATLYWYQQILGQGPKLLIQFQNNGVVDDSQLPKDRFSAERLKGVDSTLKIQPAKLEDSAVYLCASTLTGTGRAPLHFGNGTRLTVT.

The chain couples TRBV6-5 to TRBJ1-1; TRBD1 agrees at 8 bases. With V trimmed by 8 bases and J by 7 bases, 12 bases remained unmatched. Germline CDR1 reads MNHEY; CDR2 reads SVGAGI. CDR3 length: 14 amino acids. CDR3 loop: CASDKRDRTGEAFF. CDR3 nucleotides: TGTGCCAGCGATAAAAGGGACAGGACAGGTGAAGCTTTCTTT.

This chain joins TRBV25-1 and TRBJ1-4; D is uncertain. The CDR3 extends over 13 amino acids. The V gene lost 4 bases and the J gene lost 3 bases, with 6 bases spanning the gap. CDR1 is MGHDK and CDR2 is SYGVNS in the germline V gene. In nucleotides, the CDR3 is TGTGCCAGCAGTGGCGGGCCTAATGAAAAACTGTTTTTT. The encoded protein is CASSGGPNEKLFF.

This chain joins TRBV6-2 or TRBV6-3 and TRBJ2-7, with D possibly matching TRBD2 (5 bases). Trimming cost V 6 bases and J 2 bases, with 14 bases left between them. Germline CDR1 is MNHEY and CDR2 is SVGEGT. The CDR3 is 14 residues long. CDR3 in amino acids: CASSLSRDTYEQYV. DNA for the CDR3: TGTGCCAGCAGCCTCTCACGGGATACCTACGAGCAGTACGTC.

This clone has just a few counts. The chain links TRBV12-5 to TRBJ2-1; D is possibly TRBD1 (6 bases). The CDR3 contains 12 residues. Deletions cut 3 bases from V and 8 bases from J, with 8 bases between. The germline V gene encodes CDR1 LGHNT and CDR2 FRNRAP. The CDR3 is CASGFPGDEQFF. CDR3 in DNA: TGTGCTAGTGGTTTTCCAGGGGATGAGCAGTTCTTC.

CDR3 in amino acids: CASSLDGSANEKLFF. CDR3 sequence (DNA): TGTGCCAGCAGTTTAGACGGGTCAGCGAATGAAAAACTGTTTTTT. This chain joins TRBV28 and TRBJ1-4; no definite D call. The CDR3 runs to 15 residues. Trimming removed 2 bases from V and 5 bases from J, with 12 bases in between. Germline V CDR1 and CDR2: MDHEN, SYDVKM.

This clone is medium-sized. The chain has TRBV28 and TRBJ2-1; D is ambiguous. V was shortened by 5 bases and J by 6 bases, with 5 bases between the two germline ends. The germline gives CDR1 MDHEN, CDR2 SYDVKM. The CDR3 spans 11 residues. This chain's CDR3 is CASSPLNEQFF. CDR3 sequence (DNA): TGTGCCAGCAGTCCCCTCAATGAGCAGTTCTTC.

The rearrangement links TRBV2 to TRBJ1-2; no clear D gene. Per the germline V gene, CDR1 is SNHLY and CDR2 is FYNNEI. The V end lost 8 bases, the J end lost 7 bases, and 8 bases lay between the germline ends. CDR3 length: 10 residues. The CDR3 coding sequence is TGTGCCAGCGTCGGTAGTGGCTACACCTTC. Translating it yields CASVGSGYTF.

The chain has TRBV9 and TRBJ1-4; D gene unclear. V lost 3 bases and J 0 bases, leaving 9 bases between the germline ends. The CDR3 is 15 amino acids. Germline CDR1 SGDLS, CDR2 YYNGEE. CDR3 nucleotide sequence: TGTGCCAGCAGCGAGGGTAGAGCAACTAATGAAAAACTGTTTTTT. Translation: CASSEGRATNEKLFF. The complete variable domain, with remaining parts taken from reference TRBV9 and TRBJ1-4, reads DSGVTQTPKHLITATGQRVTLRCSPRSGDLSVYWYQQSLDQGLQFLIQYYNGEERAKGNILERFSAQQFPDLHSELNLSSLELGDSALYFCASSEGRATNEKLFFGSGTQLSVL.

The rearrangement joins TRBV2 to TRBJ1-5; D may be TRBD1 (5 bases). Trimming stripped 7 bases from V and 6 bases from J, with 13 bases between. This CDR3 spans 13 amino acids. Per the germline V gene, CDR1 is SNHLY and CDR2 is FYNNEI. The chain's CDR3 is CASTRAGRQPQHF. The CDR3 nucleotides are TGTGCCAGCACAAGGGCAGGGCGTCAGCCCCAGCATTTT.